The present entry profiles one T cell receptor (beta chain) with its context. The data originate from a study of blood T cell repertoires in COVID-19. As for the study in general: Samples taken during acute and convalescent COVID-19 were collected in the United States, Italy and Spain. The cDNA or gDNA used as material had been derived from T cells, B-cell-depleted T cells, or PBMCs.

V was clipped by 6 bases and J by 4 bases; unmatched bases: 7. Per the germline V gene, CDR1 is MNHEY and CDR2 is SVGAGI. CDR3 length equals 15 residues. In the source study's methods: Quantification of nucleated cells was approximated via reference gene primer amplification. Generated by immunoSEQ multiplex PCR, the TCRdb table keeps only in-frame clones and is missing some. V and J calls plus clone size are reproduced from that table; the DNA served to infer D and trimming. The table shows a few hundred thousand clones, with approximately 85% occurring only once. The sequencing input was peripheral blood. The sequence was obtained from a woman aged 70-85 years with acute or convalescent COVID-19. This chain joins TRBV6-5 and TRBJ1-4; 8 bases are shared with TRBD1. The CDR3 here is CASRLQGGINEKLFF. CDR3 DNA: TGTGCCAGCAGGTTACAGGGGGGGATTAATGAAAAACTGTTTTTT.